This passage covers 27 T cell receptor beta chains from one sample sequenced in a study of CD8 T cells in ankylosing spondylitis. MiXCR, applied by TCRdb to the 5' RACE reads, yields one record per CDR3 protein. The sample lists 200,000 to 300,000 distinct CDR3 sequences; about 10% were seen once. Sequences were obtained from blood, either unsorted or a sorted T cell fraction (not recorded which). These receptors originate from a male donor with ankylosing spondylitis or in good health (not recorded which).

The rearrangement links TRBV30 to TRBJ1-6; the D gene is possibly TRBD1 (6 bases). Between the trimmed V and J ends, which lost 3 bases and 7 bases, there was a span of 19 bases. The CDR3 is 16 amino acids. Germline CDR1 is GTSNPN and CDR2 is SVGIG (reference sequence). The CDR3: CAWRGHGGLGNSPLHF. The CDR3 coding sequence is TGTGCCTGGAGGGGCCACGGGGGCCTGGGGAATTCACCCCTCCACTTT.

There are many counts of this clonotype. CDR3 amino acids: CASSLSSINYGYTF. The CDR3 nucleotides read TGTGCCAGCAGTTTAAGTAGTATTAACTATGGCTACACCTTC. This chain uses TRBV12-3 or TRBV12-4 with TRBJ1-2; D not resolved. V gave up 2 bases and J gave up 1 base, with 8 bases separating them. The CDR3 loop spans 14 amino acids.

J is TRBJ2-5 and V is TRBV7-2, with 12 positions matching TRBD2. The CDR3 length is 16 residues. With 5 bases clipped from V and 5 bases from J, the junction kept 9 bases outside the gene matches. In germline, CDR1 is SGHTA, CDR2 FQGNSA. The DNA of the CDR3 is TGTGCCAGCAGCAAGGGACTAGCGGGCGCCAAGGAGACCCAGTACTTC. It encodes CASSKGLAGAKETQYF.

There are many counts of this clonotype. This sequence joins TRBV20-1 and TRBJ2-7; the match to TRBD2 covers 8 bases. The ends lost 0 bases at V and 5 bases at J; junction bases unmatched: 6. The CDR3 totals 14 residues. Germline CDR1 reads DFQATT; CDR2 reads SNEGSKA (reference sequence). CDR3 amino acids: CSARDSRGGNEQYF. The CDR3 DNA sequence: TGCAGTGCTAGAGATTCTCGGGGGGGCAACGAGCAGTACTTC.

The chain links TRBV12-3 or TRBV12-4 to TRBJ1-2; 8 bases agree with TRBD1. The CDR3 totals 15 residues. Trimming removed 3 bases from V and 8 bases from J; junction bases left unmatched: 11. CDR3 protein: CASSFFQGAYGGYTF. The CDR3 nucleotides are TGTGCCAGCAGTTTTTTCCAGGGGGCCTATGGGGGCTACACCTTC.

This clonotype was counted many times. This chain links TRBV3-1 with TRBJ2-7; no clear D gene. The germline CDR1 and CDR2 sequences are LGHDT and YNNKEL (reference sequence). Trimming took off 0 bases at V and 6 bases at J, with 15 bases between the two ends. The CDR3 spans 15 residues. The CDR3 DNA follows: TGTGCCAGCAGCCAAGACAGGTTGAAGTTCGGCGAGCAGTACTTC. The encoded protein is CASSQDRLKFGEQYF.

This clonotype appeared many times. The CDR3 DNA reads TGCGCCAGCAGCTCCGACTTGGGAGGGGTCACTGAAGCTTTCTTT. This encodes CASSSDLGGVTEAFF. V usage is TRBV5-1 and J usage is TRBJ1-1, with D possibly TRBD1 on 5 matching bases. The CDR3 consists of 15 residues. The ends were cut back, 3 bases at V and 4 bases at J, with 16 bases in the middle. CDR1 is SGHRS and CDR2 is YFSETQ in the germline V gene.

This clonotype was observed at least ten times. The V call is TRBV28, the J call TRBJ2-7; 11 nucleotides match TRBD2. Germline V gives CDR1 MDHEN, CDR2 SYDVKM. V lost 8 bases to trimming and J lost 2 bases; unmatched junction nucleotides: 8. This CDR3 has 15 amino acids. CDR3 protein: CASGVIAGGPYEQYF. DNA for the CDR3: TGTGCCAGCGGGGTGATAGCGGGAGGGCCCTACGAGCAGTACTTC.

This clonotype was counted ten times or more. DNA for the CDR3: TGCGCCAGCAGTTTTACCGAAAAATCAGGGGTGCTCGCCCACAATGAGCAGTTCTTC. It codes for CASSFTEKSGVLAHNEQFF. V gene TRBV5-1 combines with J gene TRBJ2-1, with D maybe TRBD1 (6 bases). CDR3 size: 19 residues. V dropped 5 bases and J dropped 5 bases, with 29 bases sitting between them. Germline values: CDR1 SGHRS, CDR2 YFSETQ.

This clonotype was picked up many times. The chain employs TRBV5-1 and TRBJ1-1; the match to TRBD1 covers 11 bases. Germline V CDR1 and CDR2: SGHRS, YFSETQ. The CDR3 contains 16 residues. The trim removed 5 bases at V and 1 base at J, leaving 7 bases unmatched. The DNA for the CDR3 is TGCGCCAGCAGGGAAGGGACAGGGGGAAAGAACACTGAAGCTTTCTTT. This sequence encodes CASREGTGGKNTEAFF.

This clonotype was observed a handful of times. This chain links TRBV4-1 with TRBJ1-3; 9 bases agree with TRBD1. V lost 1 base and J lost 4; bases outside the gene matches: 2. CDR1 is MGHRA, CDR2 YSYEKL, per germline. The length of the CDR3 is 15 residues. The CDR3 DNA follows: TGCGCCAGCAGCCAAGTTGGGACAGGGGGAAACACCATATATTTT. It encodes CASSQVGTGGNTIYF.

CDR3 in DNA: TGTGCCAGCAGCGGGATGGGGCTAGCGGGAGCGTATTTT. Amino acid sequence: CASSGMGLAGAYF. This rearrangement joins TRBV9 to TRBJ2-3; TRBD2 agrees at 10 bases. V lost 3 bases to trimming and J lost 14 bases; unmatched junction nucleotides: 9. Germline V gene data show CDR1 as SGDLS and CDR2 as YYNGEE. The CDR3 contains 13 residues.

This clonotype was seen repeatedly, ten times or more. The rearrangement links TRBV18 to TRBJ2-7; D is ambiguous. Germline values: CDR1 KGHSH, CDR2 LQKENI. The length of the CDR3 is 13 residues. With 3 bases removed from V and 4 bases from J, the gap between germline ends came to 10 bases. CDR3 residues: CASSPGSEYEQYF. The CDR3 region has the DNA TGTGCCAGCTCACCCGGTTCTGAATACGAGCAGTACTTC.

The sample holds many counts of this clonotype. The rearrangement joins TRBV15 to TRBJ2-3; D possibly corresponds to TRBD2 (7 bases). The CDR3 is 17 residues long. CDR1 and CDR2 (germline): LNHNV, YYDKDF (reference sequence). Trimming pared 6 bases from V and 6 bases from J, leaving 25 bases between. The CDR3 nucleotides are TGTGCCACCAGTCTGAAGGCTAGCGGTCCAAGGGGGGATACGCAGTATTTT. This translates into CATSLKASGPRGDTQYF.

Many counts were recorded for this clonotype. The chain has TRBV7-9 and TRBJ1-4; the match to TRBD1 covers 7 bases. V gave up 4 bases and J gave up 4 bases; unmatched junction bases: 0. The V gene's germline CDR1 is SEHNR and CDR2 FQNEAQ (reference sequence). The CDR3 totals 13 residues. For the CDR3, the DNA is TGTGCCAGCAGCTCAGGGGGTAATGAAAAACTGTTTTTT. Encoded protein: CASSSGGNEKLFF. Filled out from reference TRBV7-9 and TRBJ1-4, the complete variable domain reads DTGVSQNPRHKITKRGQNVTFRCDPISEHNRLYWYRQTLGQGPEFLTYFQNEAQLEKSRLLSDRFSAERPKGSFSTLEIQRTEQGDSAMYLCASSSGGNEKLFFGSGTQLSVL.

Details on this clonotype: This may stem from a read error, because a much larger clone lies one nucleotide away. The chain couples TRBV29-1 to TRBJ2-1, with D possibly matching TRBD1 (6 bases). CDR1 SQVTM and CDR2 ANQGSEA come from the germline V gene. CDR3 length: 14 residues. CDR3 coding DNA: TGCAGCGTTCCTTCGGACAGTTCCTGCAATGAGCAGTTCTTC. Protein sequence: CSVPSDSSCNEQFF.

A few counts support this clonotype. This chain connects TRBV20-1 to TRBJ1-3, with D maybe TRBD1 (6 bases). CDR3 length: 16 amino acids. Trimming shortened V by 0 bases and J by 6 bases, and 18 bases separated the two germline ends. CDR1 DFQATT and CDR2 SNEGSKA come from the germline V gene (reference sequence). The CDR3 protein is CSARDRLGAGENTIYF. The CDR3 nucleotides read TGCAGTGCTAGAGATAGGTTGGGGGCTGGGGAAAACACCATATATTTT.

This clonotype was recorded at least ten times. This rearrangement joins TRBV6-5 to TRBJ2-3, with D maybe TRBD2 (6 bases). Germline loops: CDR1 MNHEY, CDR2 SVGAGI. V lost 6 bases and J 0 bases, leaving 13 bases between the germline ends. This CDR3 region has 15 residues. The CDR3 is CASSLADLSTDTQYF. For the CDR3, the DNA is TGTGCCAGCAGCTTAGCGGACCTTAGCACAGATACGCAGTATTTT.

The gene calls are TRBV5-1 and TRBJ1-1; a possible D gene is TRBD1 (5 bases). Germline assignment: CDR1 SGHRS and CDR2 YFSETQ. The CDR3 length is 17 residues. The V end was cut by 5 bases, the J end by 7 bases, with 27 bases between. The CDR3 DNA follows: TGCGCCAGCAGGCTGCGGCTTACCTCGAGGGGTGAGGGTGAAGCTTTCTTT. Its translation is CASRLRLTSRGEGEAFF.

This clonotype was counted at least ten times. The chain links TRBV20-1 to TRBJ2-1; TRBD2 matches at 12 bases. V dropped 4 bases and J dropped 8; count of bases not matched to a gene: 3. Per germline, CDR1 DFQATT and CDR2 SNEGSKA (reference sequence). The CDR3 is made up of 13 amino acids. The chain's CDR3 is CSATSGGAHEQFF. CDR3 DNA sequence: TGCAGTGCTACTAGCGGGGGGGCCCATGAGCAGTTCTTC.

At least ten counts were recorded for this clonotype. The rearrangement uses TRBV20-1 and TRBJ2-7, with 9 bases lining up with TRBD1. From germline, CDR1 is DFQATT and CDR2 SNEGSKA (reference sequence). J gave up 5 bases and V 6 bases, and 17 bases lay outside the gene matches. This CDR3 is 16 amino acids long. CDR3 amino acids: CSALPAGTGRQNEQYF. CDR3 nucleotide sequence: TGCAGTGCCCTCCCCGCCGGGACAGGGAGGCAAAACGAGCAGTACTTC.

This clonotype was counted between two and nine times. This sequence joins TRBV10-2 and TRBJ2-7, with 9 bases lining up with TRBD2. CDR1 WSHSY and CDR2 SAAADI come from the germline V gene. The CDR3 runs 16 residues. V gave up 4 bases and J gave up 3 bases; unmatched junction bases: 10. CDR3 coding DNA: TGCGCCAGCAGTGGCAACTTAGCGGGGGAATTCTACGAGCAGTACTTC. The encoded protein is CASSGNLAGEFYEQYF.

There are many counts of this clonotype. This chain uses TRBV14 with TRBJ2-1; D possibly corresponds to TRBD1 (7 bases). Trimming pared 6 bases from V and 8 bases from J, leaving 23 bases between. Germline V gives CDR1 SGHDN, CDR2 FVKESK. This CDR3 has 16 amino acids. The CDR3 DNA is TGTGCCAGCAGGGCTACAGGGGCGGGATCCTCGGATGAGCAGTTCTTC. Translation gives CASRATGAGSSDEQFF. The whole variable domain, filled in from reference TRBV14 and TRBJ2-1, reads EAGVTQFPSHSVIEKGQTVTLRCDPISGHDNLYWYRRVMGKEIKFLLHFVKESKQDESGMPNNRFLAERTGGTYSTLKVQPAELEDSGVYFCASRATGAGSSDEQFFGPGTRLTVL.

This clonotype was picked up many times. This chain connects TRBV5-1 to TRBJ2-7; D gene ambiguous. Trimming cost V 0 bases and J 2 bases, with 12 bases left between them. Germline V gives CDR1 SGHRS, CDR2 YFSETQ. This CDR3 is built from 15 residues. This CDR3 is CASSLGGDSTYEQYF. The DNA for the CDR3 is TGCGCCAGCAGCTTGGGAGGTGACTCGACCTACGAGCAGTACTTC.

This clonotype was recorded many times. V gene TRBV5-6 combines with J gene TRBJ2-2; D could derive from TRBD1 or TRBD2 (5 bases each). Germline V lookup: CDR1 SGHDT, CDR2 YYEEEE. The CDR3 covers 16 residues. V was pared by 4 bases and J by 0 bases, with 13 bases between. The CDR3 region is CASSRSGTANTGELFF. The CDR3, as DNA: TGTGCCAGCAGCCGCTCCGGGACCGCGAACACCGGGGAGCTGTTTTTT.

There are many counts of this clonotype. The chain carries TRBV20-1 and TRBJ1-1; TRBD1 matches at 7 bases. Germline V gene data show CDR1 as DFQATT and CDR2 as SNEGSKA (reference sequence). Germline trimming cut 2 bases from V and 4 bases from J; bases unmatched to any gene: 4. This CDR3 region has 13 residues. CDR3 region: CSARSRGGTEAFF. The CDR3 nucleotides read TGCAGTGCTAGAAGCAGGGGGGGCACTGAAGCTTTCTTT.

This rearrangement joins TRBV7-9 to TRBJ2-1; the match to TRBD1 covers 8 bases. Losses at the gene ends were 6 bases for V and 5 bases for J; bases not matched to a gene: 9. The CDR3 is made up of 15 amino acids. Looked up from germline, CDR1 is SEHNR and CDR2 is FQNEAQ (reference sequence). CDR3 in amino acids: CASSSTGTGDNEQFF. In DNA, the CDR3 is TGTGCCAGCAGTTCTACCGGGACAGGAGACAATGAGCAGTTCTTC.